The clone carrying this T cell receptor beta chain was picked up many times. Generated by immunoSEQ multiplex PCR, the TCRdb table keeps only in-frame clones and is missing some. This repertoire holds 30,000 to 45,000 clones, and none appear only once. The sample belongs to a study of T cells after posttransplantation cyclophosphamide. This CDR3 has 16 amino acids. Germline trimming cut 5 bases from V and 6 bases from J; bases unmatched to any gene: 8. The germline gives CDR1 MDHEN, CDR2 SYDVKM. This chain connects TRBV28 to TRBJ2-2; 11 nucleotides match TRBD2. The sequenced sample was PBMCs. This TCR came from a girl between 5 and 17 years old in good health, CMV-negative, and a related stem cell transplant donor. The CDR3 DNA is TGTGCCAGCAGTGCAATAGCGGGAGGGTTCCCCGGGGAGCTGTTTTTT. This sequence encodes CASSAIAGGFPGELFF. Drawing the rest from reference TRBV28 and TRBJ2-2, the complete variable domain is DVKVTQSSRYLVKRTGEKVFLECVQDMDHENMFWYRQDPGLGLRLIYFSYDVKMKEKGDIPEGYSVSREKKERFSLILESASTNQTSMYLCASSAIAGGFPGELFFGEGSRLTVL.